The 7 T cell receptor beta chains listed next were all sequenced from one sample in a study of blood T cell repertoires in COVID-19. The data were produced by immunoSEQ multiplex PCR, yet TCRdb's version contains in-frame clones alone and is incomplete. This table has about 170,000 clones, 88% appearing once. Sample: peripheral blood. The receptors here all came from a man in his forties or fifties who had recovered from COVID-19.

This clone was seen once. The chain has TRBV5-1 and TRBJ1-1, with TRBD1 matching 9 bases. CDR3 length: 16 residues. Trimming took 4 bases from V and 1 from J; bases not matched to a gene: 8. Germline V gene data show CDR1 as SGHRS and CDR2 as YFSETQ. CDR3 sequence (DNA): TGCGCCAGCAGCAAGGGACAGGGAAGCGGGAACACTGAAGCTTTCTTT. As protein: CASSKGQGSGNTEAFF.

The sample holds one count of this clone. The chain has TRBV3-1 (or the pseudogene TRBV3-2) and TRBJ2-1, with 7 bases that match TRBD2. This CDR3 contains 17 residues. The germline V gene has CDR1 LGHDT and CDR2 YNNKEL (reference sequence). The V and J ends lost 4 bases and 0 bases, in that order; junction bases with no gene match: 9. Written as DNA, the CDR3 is TGTGCCAGCAGCCCCTCGGGTAGCGGGCGCTCCTACAATGAGCAGTTCTTC. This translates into CASSPSGSGRSYNEQFF.

The CDR3 bases are TGTGCCAGCAGCTTCGAAGAGGGGAGGCACAGTGAGCAGTTCTTC. Protein: CASSFEEGRHSEQFF. This rearrangement joins TRBV7-2 to TRBJ2-1; D might be TRBD2 (6 bases). The CDR3 runs 15 residues. V was cut by 3 bases and J by 9 bases, with 18 bases left in between. Looked up from germline, CDR1 is SGHTA and CDR2 is FQGNSA.

The CDR3 loop reads CASSEGVTVVYQPQHF. The CDR3 DNA follows: TGTGCCAGCAGTGAAGGAGTCACGGTGGTGTATCAGCCCCAGCATTTT. The V call is TRBV6-1, the J call TRBJ1-5, with D unclear. The CDR3 is made up of 16 amino acids. In germline, CDR1 is MNHNS, CDR2 SASEGT. Trimming removed 1 base from V and 5 bases from J, with 15 bases in between.

The CDR3 bases are TGTGCCACCAGTGATTCCGGACTAGCGGGGCCCTACGAGCAGTACTTC. It translates to CATSDSGLAGPYEQYF. J is TRBJ2-7 and V is TRBV24-1; 12 positions match TRBD2. The V and J ends lost 2 bases and 2 bases, in that order; junction bases with no gene match: 3. The CDR3 totals 16 residues. Per germline, CDR1 KGHDR and CDR2 SFDVKD.

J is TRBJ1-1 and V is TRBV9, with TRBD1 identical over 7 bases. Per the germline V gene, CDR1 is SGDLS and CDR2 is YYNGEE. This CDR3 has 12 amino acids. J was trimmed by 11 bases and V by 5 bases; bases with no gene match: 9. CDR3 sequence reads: CASSVQGNRAFF. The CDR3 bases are TGTGCCAGCAGTGTACAGGGGAACAGGGCTTTCTTT. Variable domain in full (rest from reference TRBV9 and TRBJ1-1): DSGVTQTPKHLITATGQRVTLRCSPRSGDLSVYWYQQSLDQGLQFLIQYYNGEERAKGNILERFSAQQFPDLHSELNLSSLELGDSALYFCASSVQGNRAFFGQGTRLTVV.

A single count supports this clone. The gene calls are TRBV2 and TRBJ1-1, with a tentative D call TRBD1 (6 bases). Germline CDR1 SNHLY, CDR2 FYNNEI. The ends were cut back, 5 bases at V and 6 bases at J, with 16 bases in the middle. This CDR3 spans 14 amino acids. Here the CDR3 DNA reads TGTGCCAGCAGTCCTAAACAGGGCCCCCCTGAAGCTTTCTTT. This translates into CASSPKQGPPEAFF.